What follows is one T cell receptor (beta chain) and its context. Its antigen is not known. This entry is derived from a study of CD8+ T cells in alopecia areata. Germline lookup yields CDR1 MNHEY and CDR2 SMNVEV (reference sequence). The germline V and J ends were trimmed by 2 bases and 9 bases, with 10 bases remaining between them. This CDR3 is built from 12 residues. Treatment described: oral pan-JAK inhibitor, 5-10 mg twice daily. General study findings and limits: Tofacitinib significantly decreased scalp clonality and expanded CD8+ clones among top 100.

Sequencing relied on a cDNA template that was reverse transcribed from extracted RNA. TCRdb's table, derived via immunoSEQ multiplex PCR, lists solely in-frame clones and lacks some. This table holds 180,000 or so clones, about 48% found once. The V gene is TRBV27, the J gene TRBJ1-2; D is undetermined. Material: CD8+ T cells sorted from blood, obtained at week 24, from a patient treated with tofacitinib. The clonotype was recovered from a human donor with alopecia areata. Here the CDR3 reads CASSLGDRRYTF. As DNA, the CDR3 is TGTGCCAGCAGTTTAGGGGATCGTCGCTACACCTTC.